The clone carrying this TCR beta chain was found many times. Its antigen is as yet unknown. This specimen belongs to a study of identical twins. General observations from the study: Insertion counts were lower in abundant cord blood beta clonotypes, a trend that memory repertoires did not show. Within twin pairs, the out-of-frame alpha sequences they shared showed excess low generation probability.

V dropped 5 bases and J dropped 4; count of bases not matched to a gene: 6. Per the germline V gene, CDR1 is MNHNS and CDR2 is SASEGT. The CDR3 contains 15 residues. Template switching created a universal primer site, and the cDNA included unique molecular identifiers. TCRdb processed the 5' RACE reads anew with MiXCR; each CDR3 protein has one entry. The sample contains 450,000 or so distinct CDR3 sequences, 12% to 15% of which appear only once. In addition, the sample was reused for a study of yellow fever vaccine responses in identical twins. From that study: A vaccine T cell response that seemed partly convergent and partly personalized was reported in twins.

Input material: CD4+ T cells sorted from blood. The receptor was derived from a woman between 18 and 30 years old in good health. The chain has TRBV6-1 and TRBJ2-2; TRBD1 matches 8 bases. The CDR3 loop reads CASSRQGAGTGELFF. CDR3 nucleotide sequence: TGTGCCAGCAGTCGGCAGGGGGCCGGCACCGGGGAGCTGTTTTTT.